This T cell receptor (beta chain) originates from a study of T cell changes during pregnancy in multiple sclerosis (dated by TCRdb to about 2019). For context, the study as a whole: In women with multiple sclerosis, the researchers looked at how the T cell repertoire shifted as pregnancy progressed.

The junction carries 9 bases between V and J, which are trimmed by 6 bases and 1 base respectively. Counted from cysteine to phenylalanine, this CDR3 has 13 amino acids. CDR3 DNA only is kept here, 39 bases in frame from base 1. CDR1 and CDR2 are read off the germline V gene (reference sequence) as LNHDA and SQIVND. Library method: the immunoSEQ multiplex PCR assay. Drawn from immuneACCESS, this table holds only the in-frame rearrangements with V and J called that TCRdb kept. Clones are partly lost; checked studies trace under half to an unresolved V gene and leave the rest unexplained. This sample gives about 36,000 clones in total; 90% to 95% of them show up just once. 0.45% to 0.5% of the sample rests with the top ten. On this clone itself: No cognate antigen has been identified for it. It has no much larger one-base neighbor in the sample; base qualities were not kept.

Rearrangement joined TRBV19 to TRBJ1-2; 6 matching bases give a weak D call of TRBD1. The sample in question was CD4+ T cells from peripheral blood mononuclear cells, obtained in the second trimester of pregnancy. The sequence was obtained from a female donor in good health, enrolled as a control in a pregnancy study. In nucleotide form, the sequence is TGTGCCAGTAGGCCGGACAGTAACTATGGCTACACCTTC. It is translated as CASRPDSNYGYTF.